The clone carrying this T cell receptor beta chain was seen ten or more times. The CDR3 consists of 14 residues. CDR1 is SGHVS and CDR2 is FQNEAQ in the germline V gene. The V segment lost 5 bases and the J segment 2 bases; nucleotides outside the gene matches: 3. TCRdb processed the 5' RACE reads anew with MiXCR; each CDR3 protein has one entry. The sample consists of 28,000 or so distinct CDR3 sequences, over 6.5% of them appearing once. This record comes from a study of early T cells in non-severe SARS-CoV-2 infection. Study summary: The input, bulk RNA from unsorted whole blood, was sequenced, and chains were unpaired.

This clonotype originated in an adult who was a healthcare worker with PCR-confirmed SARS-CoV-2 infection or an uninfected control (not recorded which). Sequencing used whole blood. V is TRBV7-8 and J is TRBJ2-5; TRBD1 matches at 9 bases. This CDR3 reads CASSMGQGQETQYF. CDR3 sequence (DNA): TGTGCCAGCAGCATGGGACAGGGACAAGAGACCCAGTACTTC.